This TCR beta chain emerged from a study of blood T cell repertoires in COVID-19. In the study overall: Whether acute or convalescent, the COVID-19 samples came from the United States, Italy and Spain. Nucleic acid was either cDNA or gDNA, and it came from T cells, B-cell-depleted T cells, or PBMCs.

Original analysis: Nucleated cell counts were estimated from reference gene primer amplification. Sequencing was performed with immunoSEQ multiplex PCR; in TCRdb, only in-frame clones are kept and a portion is missing. The DNA gave D and trimming, while V, J and clone size come from that table. The sample has about 180,000 clones; roughly nine tenths are singletons. Trimming shortened V by 0 bases and J by 7 bases, and 12 bases separated the two germline ends. The CDR3 is 14 residues long. Germline assignment: CDR1 PRHDT and CDR2 FYEKMQ (reference sequence). This sequence was found in a man younger than 30 who had recovered from COVID-19. Sequencing was performed on peripheral blood. The chain recombines TRBV13 with TRBJ1-1; the D gene is possibly TRBD1 (6 bases). Here the CDR3 reads CASSLGRGASEAFF. For the CDR3, the DNA is TGTGCCAGCAGCTTAGGCCGGGGGGCAAGTGAAGCTTTCTTT. Full variable domain (rest looked up from reference TRBV13 and TRBJ1-1): AAGVIQSPRHLIKEKRETATLKCYPIPRHDTVYWYQQGPGQDPQFLISFYEKMQSDKGSIPDRFSAQQFSDYHSELNMSSLELGDSALYFCASSLGRGASEAFFGQGTRLTVV.